This T cell receptor (beta chain) appears in the sequencing data of a study of T cell changes during pregnancy in multiple sclerosis. Measured with immunoSEQ multiplex PCR; TCRdb has only the in-frame clones, and not every one. Of more than 60,000 clones in the sample, about 91% were seen once. The source is a female donor in good health, enrolled as a control in a pregnancy study. Sequences were derived from CD4+ T cells from peripheral blood mononuclear cells, sampled in the third trimester of pregnancy.

CDR3 DNA sequence: TGCGCCAGCAGCCAAGCTTCAGGGCTCCAGTTCGGCTACACCTTC. It specifies CASSQASGLQFGYTF. The chain uses TRBV4-3 and TRBJ1-2, with D perhaps matching TRBD1 (5 bases). Per the germline V gene, CDR1 is LGHNA and CDR2 is YSLEER. This CDR3 has 15 amino acids. V was pared by 1 base and J by 8 bases, with 17 bases between.